Listed below are T cell receptor beta chains from one sample, sequenced in a study of shared clonotypes between healthy human individuals. Some clones are missing from TCRdb's copy, which holds only in-frame ones; the method was immunoSEQ multiplex PCR. Seen here are more than 2 million clones, 90% to 96% observed once, and the top ten hold roughly 0.13%. What was sequenced was naive CD4+ T cells sorted from blood. The receptors here all came from a man in his late teens or twenties in good health. Each CDR3 is given with its conserved first and last residue. Fields, in order: V gene, clone size, D gene, J gene, CDR3 protein, CDR3 DNA. The D gene is left open where the match is weak. Clone size, where shown, is once, few, many, or a class for clones that have expanded.

>TRBV4-3|.|.|TRBJ2-7
CASSARGAPEQYF
TGCGCCAGCAGTGCTCGGGGAGCACCTGAGCAGTACTTC
>TRBV4-3|.|TRBD1|TRBJ2-7
CASSQHRDRAYEQYF
TGCGCCAGCAGCCAACATAGGGACAGGGCCTACGAGCAGTACTTC
>TRBV10-3|once|.|TRBJ1-2
CAISDAGAGPSHGYTF
TGTGCCATCAGTGATGCCGGGGCTGGTCCGAGCCATGGCTACACCTTC
>TRBV18|.|.|TRBJ2-7
CASSPPKSDMGYEQYF
TGTGCCAGCTCACCACCCAAGTCCGATATGGGCTACGAGCAGTACTTC
>TRBV11-3|.|.|TRBJ2-1
CASSRLGPALSYNEQFF
TGTGCCAGCAGCCGGTTGGGTCCGGCTCTCTCCTACAATGAGCAGTTCTTC
>TRBV5-1|.|.|TRBJ1-1
CASSFHRNTEAFF
TGCGCCAGCAGCTTCCACAGGAACACTGAAGCTTTCTTT
>TRBV10-3|.|TRBD2|TRBJ2-2
CAISDLAGSGELFF
TGTGCCATCAGTGATCTAGCGGGGTCCGGGGAGCTGTTTTTT
>TRBV5-6|once|.|TRBJ2-7
CASSLEDTSYEQYF
TGTGCCAGCAGCTTGGAAGACACCTCCTACGAGCAGTACTTC
>TRBV10-3|.|.|TRBJ2-7
CAISEWAASSYEQYF
TGTGCCATCAGTGAATGGGCAGCCAGCTCCTACGAGCAGTACTTC
>TRBV6-5|.|TRBD1|TRBJ1-4
CASRKTGGDNEKLFF
TGTGCCAGCAGAAAGACAGGGGGCGATAATGAAAAACTGTTTTTT
>TRBV5-1|.|.|TRBJ1-2
CASSLAQGPTYGYTF
TGCGCCAGCAGCTTGGCCCAGGGTCCCACCTATGGCTACACCTTC
>TRBV4-3|.|TRBD2|TRBJ2-1
CASSQLAGTYNEQFF
TGCGCCAGCAGCCAACTAGCGGGGACCTACAATGAGCAGTTCTTC
>TRBV19|few|TRBD1|TRBJ1-5
CASREGAHSNQPQHF
TGTGCCAGTCGTGAGGGGGCGCATAGCAATCAGCCCCAGCATTTT
>TRBV6-1|once|.|TRBJ1-5
CASSAQKGGNQPQHF
TGTGCCAGCAGTGCCCAAAAAGGGGGCAATCAGCCCCAGCATTTT
>TRBV2|.|TRBD1|TRBJ1-4
CASSDTGVGGEKLFF
TGTGCCAGCAGCGATACAGGGGTTGGAGGGGAAAAACTGTTTTTT
>TRBV10-3|.|TRBD2|TRBJ2-7
CAISESLLASGYEQYF
TGTGCCATCAGTGAGTCGCTCCTGGCTAGCGGATACGAGCAGTACTTC
>TRBV19|.|.|TRBJ1-1
CASSFGGRTEAFF
TGTGCCAGTAGTTTTGGGGGAAGGACTGAAGCTTTCTTT
>TRBV5-1|.|.|TRBJ1-1
CASSLEVKVNTEAFF
TGCGCCAGCAGCTTGGAAGTAAAGGTGAACACTGAAGCTTTCTTT
>TRBV19|.|.|TRBJ1-1
CASSINGDTEAFF
TGTGCCAGTAGTATCAATGGGGACACTGAAGCTTTCTTT